The 2 T cell receptor beta chains presented below share a single source sample, sequenced in a study of cytomegalovirus exposure and HLA in healthy donors. PCR amplification relied on 60 Vbeta primers (plus 13 Jbeta primers). Libraries were prepared by immunoSEQ multiplex PCR; TCRdb keeps only in-frame clonotypes and omits some of them. The listing records tens of thousands of clones. The specimen was PBMCs. All receptors come from a woman aged 55 to 70 in good health and CMV-seropositive.

This chain joins TRBV19 and TRBJ1-5, with 9 bases identical to TRBD1. J was trimmed by 6 bases and V by 1 base; bases with no gene match: 4. The CDR3 is 15 residues long. CDR1 and CDR2 (germline): LNHDA, SQIVND (reference sequence). The CDR3 sequence is CASSIGQGVRQPQHF. CDR3 DNA: TGTGCCAGTAGTATAGGACAGGGGGTCCGTCAGCCCCAGCATTTT.

The J gene is TRBJ2-5, the V gene TRBV6-5; D is ambiguous. The CDR3 totals 14 residues. Trimming cost V 6 bases and J 2 bases, with 13 bases left between them. CDR1 MNHEY and CDR2 SVGAGI come from the germline V gene. The CDR3 coding sequence is TGTGCCAGCAGAGTCTATCAAAAACAAGAGACCCAGTACTTC. Protein product: CASRVYQKQETQYF.